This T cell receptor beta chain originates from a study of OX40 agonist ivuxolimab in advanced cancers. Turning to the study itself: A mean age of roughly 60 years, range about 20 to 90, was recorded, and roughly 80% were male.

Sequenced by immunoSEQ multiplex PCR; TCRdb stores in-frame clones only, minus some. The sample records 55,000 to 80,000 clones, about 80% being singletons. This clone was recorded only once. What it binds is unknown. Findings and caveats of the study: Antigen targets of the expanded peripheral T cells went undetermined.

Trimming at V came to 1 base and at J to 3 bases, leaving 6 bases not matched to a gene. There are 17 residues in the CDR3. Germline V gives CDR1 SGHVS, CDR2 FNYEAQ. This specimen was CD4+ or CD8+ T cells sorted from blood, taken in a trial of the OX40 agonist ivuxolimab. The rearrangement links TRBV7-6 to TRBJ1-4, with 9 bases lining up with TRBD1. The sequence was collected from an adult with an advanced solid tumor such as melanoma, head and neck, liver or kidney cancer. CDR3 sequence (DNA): TGTGCCAGCAGCTTAGAAGGGACAGGGTTTGCTAATGAAAAACTGTTTTTT. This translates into CASSLEGTGFANEKLFF.